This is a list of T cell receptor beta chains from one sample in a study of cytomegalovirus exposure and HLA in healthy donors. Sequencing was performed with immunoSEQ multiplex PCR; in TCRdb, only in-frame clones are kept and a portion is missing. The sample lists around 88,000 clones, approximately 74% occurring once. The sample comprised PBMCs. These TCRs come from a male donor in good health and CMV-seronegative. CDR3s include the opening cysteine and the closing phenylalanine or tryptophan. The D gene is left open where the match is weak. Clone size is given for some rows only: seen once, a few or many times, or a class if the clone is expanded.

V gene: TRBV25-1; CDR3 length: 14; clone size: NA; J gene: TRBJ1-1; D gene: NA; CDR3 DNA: TGTGCCAGCAGTGAATCCCACCTAGGTGGTGAAGCTTTCTTT; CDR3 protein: CASSESHLGGEAFF
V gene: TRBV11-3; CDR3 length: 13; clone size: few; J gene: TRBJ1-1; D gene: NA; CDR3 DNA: TGTGCCAGCAGCTTAGCCCAGGGAACTGAAGCTTTCTTT; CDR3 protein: CASSLAQGTEAFF
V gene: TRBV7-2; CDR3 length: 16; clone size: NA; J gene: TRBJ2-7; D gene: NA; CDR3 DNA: TGTGCCAGCAGCTGGCTTTGGACAGGGGTAGCGGGAGAGCAGTACTTC; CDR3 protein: CASSWLWTGVAGEQYF
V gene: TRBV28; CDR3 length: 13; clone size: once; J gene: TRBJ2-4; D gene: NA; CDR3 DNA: TGTGCCAGCAGAAGCGACTACTGGAACATTCAGTACTTC; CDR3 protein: CASRSDYWNIQYF
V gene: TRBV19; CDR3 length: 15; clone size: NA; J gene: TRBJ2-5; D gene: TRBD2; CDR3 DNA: TGTGCCAGTAGTATAGGGAGCGGGGTCCAAGAGACCCAGTACTTC; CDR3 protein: CASSIGSGVQETQYF
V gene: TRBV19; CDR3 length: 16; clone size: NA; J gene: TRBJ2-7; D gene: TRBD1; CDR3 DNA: TGTGCCAGTAGCATCAAGCAGACAGGGTTTAACTACGAGCAGTACTTC; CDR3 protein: CASSIKQTGFNYEQYF
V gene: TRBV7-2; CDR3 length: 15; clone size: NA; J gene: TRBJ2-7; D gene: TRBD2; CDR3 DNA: TGTGCCAGCAGCTCGTCGACTAGCGGGGCCTACGAGCAGTACTTC; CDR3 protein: CASSSSTSGAYEQYF
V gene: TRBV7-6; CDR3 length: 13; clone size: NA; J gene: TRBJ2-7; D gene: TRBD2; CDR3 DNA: TGTGCCAGCAGCTTTTACGGGGGGAGGGAGCAGTACTTC; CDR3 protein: CASSFYGGREQYF
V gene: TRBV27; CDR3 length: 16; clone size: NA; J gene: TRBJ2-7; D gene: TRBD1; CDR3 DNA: TGTGCCAGCAGTTTCTATCAGGGGGCGATTTCAGACGAGCAGTACTTC; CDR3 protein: CASSFYQGAISDEQYF
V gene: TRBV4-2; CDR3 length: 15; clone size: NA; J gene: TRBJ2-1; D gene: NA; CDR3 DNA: TGTGCCAGCAGCCAAGTGGCAGGGGTGGGGAATGAGCAGTTCTTC; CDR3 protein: CASSQVAGVGNEQFF
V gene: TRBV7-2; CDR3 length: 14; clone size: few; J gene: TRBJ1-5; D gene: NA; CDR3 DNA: TGTGCCAGCAGCTTAAATCGGGGAGATCAGCCCCAGCATTTT; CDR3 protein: CASSLNRGDQPQHF
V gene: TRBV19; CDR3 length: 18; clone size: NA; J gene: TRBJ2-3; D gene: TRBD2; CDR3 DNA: TGTGCCAGTAGTATATCGCTAGCGGGATACTTTAGCACAGATACGCAGTATTTT; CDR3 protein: CASSISLAGYFSTDTQYF
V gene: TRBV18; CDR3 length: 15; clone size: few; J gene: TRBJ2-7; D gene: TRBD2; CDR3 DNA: TGTGCCAGCTCACCACCAACTAGCGTCTCCTACGAGCAGTACTTC; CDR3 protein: CASSPPTSVSYEQYF
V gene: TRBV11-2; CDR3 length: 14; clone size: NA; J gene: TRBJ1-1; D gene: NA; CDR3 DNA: TGTGCCAGCAGCTTTGCAGGGTCGAACACTGAAGCTTTCTTT; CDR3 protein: CASSFAGSNTEAFF
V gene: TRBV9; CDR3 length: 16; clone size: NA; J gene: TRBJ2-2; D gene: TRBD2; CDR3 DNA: TGTGCCAGCAGCGCCCTATTGCGGGAGGGAACCGGGGAGCTGTTTTTT; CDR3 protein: CASSALLREGTGELFF
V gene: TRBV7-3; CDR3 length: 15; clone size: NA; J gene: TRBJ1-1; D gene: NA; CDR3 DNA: TGTGCCAGCAGCTTAAATCCAGGGGCGCCCACTGAAGCTTTCTTT; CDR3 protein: CASSLNPGAPTEAFF
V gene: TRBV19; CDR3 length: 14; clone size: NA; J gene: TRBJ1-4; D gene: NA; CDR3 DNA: TGTGCCAGTACCTCAAGGGGAACTAATGAAAAACTGCTTTTT; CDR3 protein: CASTSRGTNEKLLF
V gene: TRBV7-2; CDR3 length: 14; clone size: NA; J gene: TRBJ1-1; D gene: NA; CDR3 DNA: TGTGCCAGCAGCTTAGCACAGGGACACACTGAAGCTTTCTTT; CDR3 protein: CASSLAQGHTEAFF
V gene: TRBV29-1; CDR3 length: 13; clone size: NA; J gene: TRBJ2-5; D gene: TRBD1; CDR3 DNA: TGCAGCGTTGATCGGACAGGACCAAGGGTCCAGTACTTC; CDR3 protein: CSVDRTGPRVQYF
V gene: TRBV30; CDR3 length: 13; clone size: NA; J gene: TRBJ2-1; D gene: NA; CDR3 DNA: TGTGCCTGGAGTCCAGGGGGGAAACGGGGACAGTTCTTC; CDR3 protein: CAWSPGGKRGQFF
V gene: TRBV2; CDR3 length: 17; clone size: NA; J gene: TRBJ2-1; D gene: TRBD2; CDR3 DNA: TGTGCCAGCCACTACCCGCCTAGCGGGAAGACCTACAATGAGCAGTTCTTC; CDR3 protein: CASHYPPSGKTYNEQFF
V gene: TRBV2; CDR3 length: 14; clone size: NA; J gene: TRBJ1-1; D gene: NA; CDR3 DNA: TGTGCCAGCAGTCATCCTACCGGGGGAGGTGAAGCTTTCTTT; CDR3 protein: CASSHPTGGGEAFF
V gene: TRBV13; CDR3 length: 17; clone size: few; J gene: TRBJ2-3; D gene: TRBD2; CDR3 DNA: TGTGCCAGCAGCTCCACTAGCGGGAAGAGCACGACAGATACGCAGTATTTT; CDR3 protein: CASSSTSGKSTTDTQYF
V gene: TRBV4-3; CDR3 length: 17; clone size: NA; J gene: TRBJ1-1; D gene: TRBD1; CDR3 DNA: TGCGCCAGCAGCCAAGATGGGGTGACAGGGTATCGTACTGAAGCTTTCTTT; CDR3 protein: CASSQDGVTGYRTEAFF
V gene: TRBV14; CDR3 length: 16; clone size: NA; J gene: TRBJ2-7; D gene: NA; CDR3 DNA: TGTGCCAGCAGCCAAGACCGAGGGGGACCGGTCTACGAGCAGTACTTC; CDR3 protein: CASSQDRGGPVYEQYF
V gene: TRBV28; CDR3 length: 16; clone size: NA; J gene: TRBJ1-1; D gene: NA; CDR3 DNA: TGTGCCAGCAGTTTATTGGGGGGAGTCCGAAACACTGAAGCTTTCTTT; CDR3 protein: CASSLLGGVRNTEAFF
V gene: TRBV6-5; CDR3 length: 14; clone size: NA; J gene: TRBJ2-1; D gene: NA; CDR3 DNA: TGTGCCAGCGCCCCCCGGGGGAGATACAATGAGCAGTTCTTC; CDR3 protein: CASAPRGRYNEQFF
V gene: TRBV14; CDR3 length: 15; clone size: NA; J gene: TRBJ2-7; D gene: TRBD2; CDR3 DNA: TGTGCCAGCAGCCGAGGACTAGCGCGGGTCTACGAGCAGTACTTC; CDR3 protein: CASSRGLARVYEQYF
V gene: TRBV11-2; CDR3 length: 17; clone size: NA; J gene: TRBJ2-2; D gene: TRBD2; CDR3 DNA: TGTGCCAGCAGACGCCCCGGAGGCGGGAGGAACACCGGGGAGCTGTTTTTT; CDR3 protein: CASRRPGGGRNTGELFF
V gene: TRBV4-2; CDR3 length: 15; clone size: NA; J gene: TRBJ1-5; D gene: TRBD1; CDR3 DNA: TGTGCCAGCAGCCAAGACCCACAGGGGCGGCAGCCCCAGCATTTT; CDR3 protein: CASSQDPQGRQPQHF
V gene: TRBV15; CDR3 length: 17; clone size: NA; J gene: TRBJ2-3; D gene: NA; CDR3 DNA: TGTGCCACCAGCAGAGTGAGGTCTAGCGCAAACACAGATACGCAGTATTTT; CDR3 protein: CATSRVRSSANTDTQYF
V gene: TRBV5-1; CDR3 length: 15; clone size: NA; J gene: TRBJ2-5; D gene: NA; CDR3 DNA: TGCGCCAGCAGCTTGGGAGGGCAGGCACAAGAGACCCAGTACTTC; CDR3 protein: CASSLGGQAQETQYF
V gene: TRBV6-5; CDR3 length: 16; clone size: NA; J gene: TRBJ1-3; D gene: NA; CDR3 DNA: TGTGCCAGCAGTTACCCAGGACAGTACTCTGGAAACACCATATATTTT; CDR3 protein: CASSYPGQYSGNTIYF
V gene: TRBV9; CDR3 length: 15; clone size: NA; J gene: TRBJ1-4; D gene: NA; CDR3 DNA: TGTGCCAGCAGCGTAGCAGGCACAACTAATGAAAAACTGTTTTTT; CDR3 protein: CASSVAGTTNEKLFF
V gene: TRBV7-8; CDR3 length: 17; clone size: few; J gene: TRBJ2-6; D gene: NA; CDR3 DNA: TGTGCCAGCAGCCCGAAGGTGCGGGTAAGGGGGGCCAACGTCCTGACTTTC; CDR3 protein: CASSPKVRVRGANVLTF
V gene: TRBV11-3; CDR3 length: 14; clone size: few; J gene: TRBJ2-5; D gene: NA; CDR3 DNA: TGTGCCAGCAGCTTAGGCGGGATACAAGAGACCCAGTACTTC; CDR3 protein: CASSLGGIQETQYF
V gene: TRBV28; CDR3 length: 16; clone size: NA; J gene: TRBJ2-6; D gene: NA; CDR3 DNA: TGTGCCTCATCACTCCCCGCAGGGTCCGGGGCCAACGTCCTGACTTTC; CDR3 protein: CASSLPAGSGANVLTF
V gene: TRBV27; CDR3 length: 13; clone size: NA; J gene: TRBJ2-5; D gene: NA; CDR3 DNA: TGTGCCAGCAGTCCGAGGGACAAAGAGACCCAGTACTTC; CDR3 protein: CASSPRDKETQYF
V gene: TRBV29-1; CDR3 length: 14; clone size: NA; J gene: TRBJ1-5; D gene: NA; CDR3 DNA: TGCAGCGTACCCGGAGGGACGGGCAATCAGCCCCAGCATTTT; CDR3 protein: CSVPGGTGNQPQHF
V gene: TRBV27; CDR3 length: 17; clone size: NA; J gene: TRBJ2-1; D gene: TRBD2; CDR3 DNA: TGTGCCAGCAGTCCGTACACTAGCGGGGGGCCCTACAATGAGCAGTTCTTC; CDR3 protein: CASSPYTSGGPYNEQFF
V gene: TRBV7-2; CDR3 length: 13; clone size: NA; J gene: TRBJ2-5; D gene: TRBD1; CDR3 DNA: TGTGCCAGCAGCTTACGGGACAGGGAGACCCAGTACTTC; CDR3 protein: CASSLRDRETQYF
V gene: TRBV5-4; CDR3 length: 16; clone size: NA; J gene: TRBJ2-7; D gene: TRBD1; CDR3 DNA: TGTGCCAGCAGCCTCGATCCGATCAAGGGGGCTTACGAGCAGTACTTC; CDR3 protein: CASSLDPIKGAYEQYF
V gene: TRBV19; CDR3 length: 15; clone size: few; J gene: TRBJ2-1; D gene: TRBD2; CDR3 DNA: TGTGCCAGTAGTTCCCTAGCGGGGGGAGGGGGTGAGCAGTTCTTC; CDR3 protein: CASSSLAGGGGEQFF
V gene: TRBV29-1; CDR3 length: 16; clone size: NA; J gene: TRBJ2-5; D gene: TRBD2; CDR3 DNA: TGCAGCGTTCTTAGCGGGAGGGCCGCTCTGTTGGAGACCCAGTACTTC; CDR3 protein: CSVLSGRAALLETQYF
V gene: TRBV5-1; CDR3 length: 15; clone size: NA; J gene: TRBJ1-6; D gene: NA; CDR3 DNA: TGCGCCAGCAGCCCCCTCGTACAGGGCCAGCGGCCCCTCCACTTT; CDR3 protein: CASSPLVQGQRPLHF
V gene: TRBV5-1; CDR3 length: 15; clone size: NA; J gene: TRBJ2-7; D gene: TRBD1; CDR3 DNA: TGCGCCAGCAGCTTGGGACAGGGGGTTTTCTACGAGCAGTACTTC; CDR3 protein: CASSLGQGVFYEQYF
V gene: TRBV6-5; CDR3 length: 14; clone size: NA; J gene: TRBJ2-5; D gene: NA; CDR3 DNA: TGTGCCAGCAGCCTGGGGGGGGCACAAGAGACCCAGTACTTC; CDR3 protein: CASSLGGAQETQYF
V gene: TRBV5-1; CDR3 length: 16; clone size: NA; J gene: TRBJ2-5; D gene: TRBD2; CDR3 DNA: TGCGCCAGCAGCTTGGCATTAGCGGGAGGAGGAGAGACCCAGTACTTC; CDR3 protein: CASSLALAGGGETQYF
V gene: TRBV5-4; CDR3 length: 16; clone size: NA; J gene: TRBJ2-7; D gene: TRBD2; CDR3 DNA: TGTGCCAGCAGCTCAAGAAAACTAGCGGGAGTCTACGAGCAGTACTTC; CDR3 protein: CASSSRKLAGVYEQYF
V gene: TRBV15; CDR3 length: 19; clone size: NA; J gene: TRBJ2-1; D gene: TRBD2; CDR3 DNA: TGTGCCACCAGCTCTCCCGGGACTAGCGGAGTCAGCTCCTACAATGAGCAGTTCTTC; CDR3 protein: CATSSPGTSGVSSYNEQFF
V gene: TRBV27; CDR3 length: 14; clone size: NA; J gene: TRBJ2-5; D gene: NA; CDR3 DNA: TGTGCCAGCAGCCCCGGTCGACCGGGTGAGACCCAGTACTTC; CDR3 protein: CASSPGRPGETQYF
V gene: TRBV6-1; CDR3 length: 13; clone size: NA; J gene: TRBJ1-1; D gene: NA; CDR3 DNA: TGTGCCAGCAGCCAAAACCGGGGGTGGAGGGCTTTCTTT; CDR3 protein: CASSQNRGWRAFF
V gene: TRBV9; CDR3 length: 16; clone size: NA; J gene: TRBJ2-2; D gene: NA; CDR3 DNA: TGTGCCAGCAGCGTAGGAGCCGGGACTCACACCGGGGAGCTGTTTTTT; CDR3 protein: CASSVGAGTHTGELFF
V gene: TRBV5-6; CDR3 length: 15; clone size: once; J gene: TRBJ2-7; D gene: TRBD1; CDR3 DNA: TGTGCCAGCAGAAAACCTGGACAGGTTTTGGGCGAGCAGTACTTC; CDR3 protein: CASRKPGQVLGEQYF
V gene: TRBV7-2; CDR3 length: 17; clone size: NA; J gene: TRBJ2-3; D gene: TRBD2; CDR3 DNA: TGTGCCAGCAGCTTAAGTATTGGCGGGAGCCGGACAGATACGCAGTATTTT; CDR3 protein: CASSLSIGGSRTDTQYF
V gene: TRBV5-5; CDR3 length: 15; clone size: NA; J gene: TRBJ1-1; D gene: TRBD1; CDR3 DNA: TGTGCCAGCAGCAATTCCGGGACAGGGGGCTTAGAAGCTTTCTTT; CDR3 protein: CASSNSGTGGLEAFF
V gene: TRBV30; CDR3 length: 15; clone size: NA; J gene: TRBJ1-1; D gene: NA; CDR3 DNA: TGTGCCTGGAGTGAAATGTTTCGGACAGCCACTGAAGCTTTCTTT; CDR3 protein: CAWSEMFRTATEAFF
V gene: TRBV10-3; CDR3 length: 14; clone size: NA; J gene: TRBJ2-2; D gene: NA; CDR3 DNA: TGTGCCATCAGTGCGGCCGCGGACACCGGGGAGCTGTTTTTT; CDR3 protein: CAISAAADTGELFF
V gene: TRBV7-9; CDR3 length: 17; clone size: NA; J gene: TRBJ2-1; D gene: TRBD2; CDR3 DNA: TGTGCCAGCAGCCCTCAGAGACTAGCGGGAGTTGTCAATGAGCAGTTCTTC; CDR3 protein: CASSPQRLAGVVNEQFF